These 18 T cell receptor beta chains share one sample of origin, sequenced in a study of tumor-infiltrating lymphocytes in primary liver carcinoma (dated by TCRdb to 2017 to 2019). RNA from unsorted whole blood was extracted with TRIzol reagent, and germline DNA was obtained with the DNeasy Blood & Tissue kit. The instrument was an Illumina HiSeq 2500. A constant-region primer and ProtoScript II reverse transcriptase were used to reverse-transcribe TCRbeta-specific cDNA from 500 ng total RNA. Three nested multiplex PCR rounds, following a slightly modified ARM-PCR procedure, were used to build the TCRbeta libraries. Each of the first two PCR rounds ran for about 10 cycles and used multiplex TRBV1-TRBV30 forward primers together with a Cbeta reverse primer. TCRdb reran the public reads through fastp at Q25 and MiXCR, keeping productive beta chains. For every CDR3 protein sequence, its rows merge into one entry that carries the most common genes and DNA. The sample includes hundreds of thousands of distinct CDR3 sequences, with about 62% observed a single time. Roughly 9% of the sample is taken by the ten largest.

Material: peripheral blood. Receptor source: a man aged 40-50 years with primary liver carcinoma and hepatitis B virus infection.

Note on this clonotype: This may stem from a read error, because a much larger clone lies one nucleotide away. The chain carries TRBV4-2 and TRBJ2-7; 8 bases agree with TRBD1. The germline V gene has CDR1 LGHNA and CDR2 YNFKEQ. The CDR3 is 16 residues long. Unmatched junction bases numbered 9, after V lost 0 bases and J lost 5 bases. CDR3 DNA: TGTGCCAGCAGCCAAGACGAGTCAGGGGGCGGGCACGAGCAGTACTTC. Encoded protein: CASSQDESGGGHEQYF.

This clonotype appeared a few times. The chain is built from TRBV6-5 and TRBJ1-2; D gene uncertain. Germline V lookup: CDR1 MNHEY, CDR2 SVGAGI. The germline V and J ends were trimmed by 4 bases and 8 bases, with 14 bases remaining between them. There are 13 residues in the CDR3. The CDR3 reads CASSFGLGGGYTF. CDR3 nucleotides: TGTGCCAGCAGTTTCGGCTTAGGTGGAGGCTACACCTTC.

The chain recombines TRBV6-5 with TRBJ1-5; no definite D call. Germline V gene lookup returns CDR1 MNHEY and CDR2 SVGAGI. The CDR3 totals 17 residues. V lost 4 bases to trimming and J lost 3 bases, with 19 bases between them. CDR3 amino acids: CASSSLATLRNNQPQHF. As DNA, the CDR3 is TGTGCCAGCAGTTCCCTCGCGACCCTTCGCAACAATCAGCCCCAGCATTTT.

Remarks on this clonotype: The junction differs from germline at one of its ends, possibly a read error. The CDR3 nucleotides read TGTGCCAGCAGTCTAGCCGACTATGGGAGTGGGAATGAGGAGTTCTTC. It encodes CASSLADYGSGNEEFF. The chain couples TRBV6-5 to TRBJ2-1; tentative D call: TRBD2 (5 bases). The CDR3 totals 16 residues. CDR1 is MNHEY, CDR2 SVGAGI, per germline.

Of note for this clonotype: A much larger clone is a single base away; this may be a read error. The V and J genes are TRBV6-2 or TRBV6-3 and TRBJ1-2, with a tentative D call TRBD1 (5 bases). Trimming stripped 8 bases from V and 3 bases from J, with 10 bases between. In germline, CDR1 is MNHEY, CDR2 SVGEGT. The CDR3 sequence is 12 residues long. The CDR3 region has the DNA TGTGCCAGCTACGGGACGGACTATGGCTACACCTTC. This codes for CASYGTDYGYTF.

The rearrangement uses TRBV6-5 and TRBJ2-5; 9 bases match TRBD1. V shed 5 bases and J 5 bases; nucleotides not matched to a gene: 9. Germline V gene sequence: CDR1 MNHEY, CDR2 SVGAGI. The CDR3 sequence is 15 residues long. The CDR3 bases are TGTGCCAGCAGTCTCCGACAGGGGGGAATCGAGACCCAGTACTTC. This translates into CASSLRQGGIETQYF.

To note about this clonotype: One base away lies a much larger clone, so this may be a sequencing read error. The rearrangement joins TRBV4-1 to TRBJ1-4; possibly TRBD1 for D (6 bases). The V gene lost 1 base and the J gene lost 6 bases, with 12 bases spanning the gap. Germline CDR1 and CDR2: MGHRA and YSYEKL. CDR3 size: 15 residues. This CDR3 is CASSQGQEGDEKLFF. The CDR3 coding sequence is TGCGCCAGCAGCCAAGGACAGGAGGGTGATGAAAAACTGTTTTTT.

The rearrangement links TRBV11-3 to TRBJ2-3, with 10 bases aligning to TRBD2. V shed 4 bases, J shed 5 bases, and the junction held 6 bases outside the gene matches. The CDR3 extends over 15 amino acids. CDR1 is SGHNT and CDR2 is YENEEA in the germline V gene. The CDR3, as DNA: TGTGCCAGCAGCTCAGGACTAGCGGTAGGAGATACGCAGTATTTT. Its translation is CASSSGLAVGDTQYF.

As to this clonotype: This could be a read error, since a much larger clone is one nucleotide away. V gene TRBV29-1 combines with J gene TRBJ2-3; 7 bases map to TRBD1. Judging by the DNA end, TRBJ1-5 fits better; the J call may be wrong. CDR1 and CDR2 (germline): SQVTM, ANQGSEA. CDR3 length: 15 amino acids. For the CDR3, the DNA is TGCAGCGCTCAGACAGGGTCCCTTAGCACAGATACGCAGCATTTT. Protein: CSAQTGSLSTDTQHF.

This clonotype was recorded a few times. CDR3 in DNA: TGCGCCAGCACCAAGGAGGTATTCGGGGAGCTGTTTTTT. This translates into CASTKEVFGELFF. The V and J genes are TRBV10-1 and TRBJ2-2, with a weak D call TRBD2 (5 bases). This CDR3 region has 13 residues. Germline-derived CDR1 and CDR2 are WNHNN and SYGVQD (reference sequence). With 7 bases removed from V and 7 bases from J, the gap between germline ends came to 13 bases.

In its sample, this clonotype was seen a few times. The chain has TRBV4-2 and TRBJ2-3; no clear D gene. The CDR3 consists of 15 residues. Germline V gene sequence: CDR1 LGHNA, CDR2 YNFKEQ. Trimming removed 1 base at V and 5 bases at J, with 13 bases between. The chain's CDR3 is CASSQGGRVGDTQYF. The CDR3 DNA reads TGTGCCAGCAGCCAAGGGGGAAGAGTAGGAGATACGCAGTATTTT.

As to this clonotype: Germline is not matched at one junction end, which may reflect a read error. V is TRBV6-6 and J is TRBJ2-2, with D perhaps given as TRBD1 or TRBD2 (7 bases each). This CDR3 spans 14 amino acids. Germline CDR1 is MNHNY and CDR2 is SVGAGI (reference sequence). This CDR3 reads CASSRGGGTGDLFF. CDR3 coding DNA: TGTGCCAGCAGCAGGGGGGGGGGCACCGGGGACCTGTTTTTT.

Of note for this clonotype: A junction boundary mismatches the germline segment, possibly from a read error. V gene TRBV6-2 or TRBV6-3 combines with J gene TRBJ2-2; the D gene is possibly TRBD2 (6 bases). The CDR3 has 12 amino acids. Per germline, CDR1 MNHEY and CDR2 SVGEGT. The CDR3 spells CASSSNTGGLFF. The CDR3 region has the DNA TGTGCCAGCAGTTCCAACACCGGGGGGCTGTTTTTT.

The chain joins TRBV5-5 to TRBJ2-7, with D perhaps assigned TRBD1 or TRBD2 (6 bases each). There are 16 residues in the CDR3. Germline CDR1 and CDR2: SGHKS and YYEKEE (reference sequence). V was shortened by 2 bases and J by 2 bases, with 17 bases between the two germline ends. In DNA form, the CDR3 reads TGTGCCAGCAGCTTCATTGGAACAGGGACTCCCTACGAGCAGTACTTC. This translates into CASSFIGTGTPYEQYF.

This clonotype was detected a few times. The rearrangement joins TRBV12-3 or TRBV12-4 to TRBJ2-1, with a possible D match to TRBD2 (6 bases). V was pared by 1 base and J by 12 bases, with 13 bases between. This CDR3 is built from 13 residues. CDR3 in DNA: TGTGCCAGCAGTTTAGTTGGCGCGGGGCGGCAGTTCTTC. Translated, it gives CASSLVGAGRQFF.

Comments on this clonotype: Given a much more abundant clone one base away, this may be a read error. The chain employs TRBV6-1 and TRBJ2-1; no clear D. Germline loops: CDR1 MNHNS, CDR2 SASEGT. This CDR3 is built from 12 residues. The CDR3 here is CATARPYNEPFF. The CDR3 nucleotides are TGTGCCACGGCAAGACCCTACAATGAGCCGTTCTTC.

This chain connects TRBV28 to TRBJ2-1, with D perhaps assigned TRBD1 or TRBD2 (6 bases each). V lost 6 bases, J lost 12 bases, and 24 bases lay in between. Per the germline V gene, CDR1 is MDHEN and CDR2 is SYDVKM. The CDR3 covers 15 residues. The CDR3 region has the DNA TGTGCCAGCAGAAGAGGGGGGTCCGGATCATATGGGCAGTTCTTC. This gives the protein CASRRGGSGSYGQFF.

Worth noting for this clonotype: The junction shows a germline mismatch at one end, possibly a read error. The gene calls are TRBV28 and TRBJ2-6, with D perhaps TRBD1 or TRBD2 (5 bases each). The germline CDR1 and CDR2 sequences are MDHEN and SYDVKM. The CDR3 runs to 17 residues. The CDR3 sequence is CASTGARAPSGANVLTF. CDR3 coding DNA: TGTGCCAGCACCGGGGCCAGGGCCCCCTCTGGGGCCAACGTTCTGACTTTC.